This T cell receptor beta chain was captured by sequencing in a study of vaccination effects on CD4 cells after COVID-19. At the level of the study: It was a median of 72 days after the second dose that post-vaccine samples were obtained.

Study-wide results and limits: Researchers reported few convalescent patients and no early post-infection timepoints in the study.

Following 10 days of culture, CD4+ T cells were isolated. Either the mRNA-1273 or the BNT162b2 vaccine was given to participants as two doses. Generated by immunoSEQ multiplex PCR, the TCRdb table keeps only in-frame clones and is missing some. The sample holds 70,000 or so clones, roughly four fifths seen once. Trimming took off 1 base at V and 0 bases at J, with 10 bases between the two ends. The CDR3 runs to 16 residues. CDR1 and CDR2 from the germline V gene are SGHTA and FQGNSA. A word on this clone: Its specificity is unknown.

The chain employs TRBV7-2 and TRBJ1-3; unclear D gene. The receptor was derived from a human donor who received a COVID-19 vaccine. This specimen consisted of CD4+ T cells from PBMCs cultured without peptide, obtained after COVID-19 vaccination. CDR3 protein: CASSLVPQSSGNTIYF. The CDR3 nucleotides read TGTGCCAGCAGCTTAGTCCCCCAGAGCTCTGGAAACACCATATATTTT.